Following are 22 T cell receptor beta chains from one sample sequenced in a study of CD8+CD57+ T cells in acquired aplastic anemia. Genomic DNA, the template, was used for profiling of the TCR beta VDJ and CDR3. TCRdb fed the reads into MiXCR, producing one record per CDR3 protein. Of 200,000 to 250,000 distinct CDR3 sequences detected, over 60% appear once; the ten largest clones hold 25% to 30%. The specimen sequenced was sorted CD4+, CD8+, or CD8+CD57+ T cells (not recorded which) from PBMCs. The receptors derive from a human donor in good health.

V gene TRBV7-9 combines with J gene TRBJ1-2, with D maybe TRBD1 (6 bases). The CDR3 covers 14 residues. Trimming removed 1 base at V and 7 bases at J, with 13 bases between. Germline V gene sequence: CDR1 SEHNR, CDR2 FQNEAQ (reference sequence). Here the CDR3 reads CASSLGRGAGGYTF. The CDR3 nucleotides read TGTGCCAGCAGCTTAGGACGGGGGGCCGGTGGCTACACCTTC.

The chain is built from TRBV20-1 and TRBJ1-6; maybe TRBD1 (5 bases). V dropped 6 bases and J dropped 12 bases, with 9 bases sitting between them. The CDR3 sequence is 10 residues long. Germline assignment: CDR1 DFQATT and CDR2 SNEGSKA (reference sequence). The CDR3 loop reads CSARDLPLHF. In DNA, the CDR3 is TGCAGTGCCCGGGACTTACCCCTCCACTTT.

The V call is TRBV6-1, the J call TRBJ2-1; tentative D call: TRBD2 (6 bases). The CDR3 length is 15 residues. Trimming removed 0 bases at V and 4 bases at J, with 10 bases between. Germline values: CDR1 MNHNS, CDR2 SASEGT. CDR3 nucleotide sequence: TGTGCCAGCAGTGAAGCGGGGGGAACGTACAATGAGCAGTTCTTC. It specifies CASSEAGGTYNEQFF.

The gene calls are TRBV20-1 and TRBJ2-3; TRBD2 is a possible D gene (7 bases). Germline assignment: CDR1 DFQATT and CDR2 SNEGSKA (reference sequence). V shed 3 bases and J shed 1 base, with 17 bases lying between them. The CDR3 has 16 residues. The CDR3 DNA reads as TGCAGTGCTAGGGACTTCGAGGGGGGGCGCACAGATACGCAGTATTTT. It yields the protein CSARDFEGGRTDTQYF.

Ten or more counts support this clonotype. J is TRBJ1-2 and V is TRBV12-5; TRBD1 might be the D (5 bases). The germline CDR1 and CDR2 sequences are LGHNT and FRNRAP. This CDR3 comprises 18 residues. The V and J ends lost 0 bases and 5 bases respectively, with 22 bases between them. The CDR3: CASGLVPNGDPKGYGYTF. CDR3 bases: TGTGCTAGTGGTTTGGTACCCAATGGGGACCCAAAGGGGTATGGCTACACCTTC.

A note on this clonotype: At one end, the junction sequence differs from germline, possibly due to a read error. The chain has TRBV5-1 and TRBJ2-7; 9 nucleotides match TRBD1. The CDR3 totals 15 residues. CDR1 SGHRS and CDR2 YFSETQ come from the germline V gene. The CDR3 sequence: CASSLLGTGILEQYF. CDR3 sequence (DNA): TGTGCCAGCAGCTTGTTAGGGACAGGGATCCTCGAGCAGTACTTC.

The chain employs TRBV7-3 and TRBJ2-6, with D perhaps matching TRBD1 (5 bases). The CDR3 has 17 residues. Germline assignment: CDR1 SGHTA and CDR2 FQGTGA. V was cut by 4 bases and J by 3 bases, with 16 bases left in between. The CDR3 nucleotides are TGTGCCAGCAGCTCAAGGGGTAGCCAGTTTGGGGCCAACGTCCTGACTTTC. It specifies CASSSRGSQFGANVLTF.

CDR3 coding DNA: TGTGCCAGCATGTTACCTCCGGGACTAGCATTTACTAGCACAGATACGCAGTATTTT. Translating it yields CASMLPPGLAFTSTDTQYF. The chain uses TRBV6-2 or TRBV6-3 and TRBJ2-3, with 9 nucleotides matching TRBD2. Germline values: CDR1 MNHEY, CDR2 SVGEGT. V lost 7 bases and J lost 0; bases outside the gene matches: 17. CDR3 length equals 19 residues.

The CDR3 loop is CATSDQDRGRNEQFF. The CDR3 coding sequence is TGTGCCACCAGTGACCAGGACAGGGGGAGGAATGAGCAGTTCTTC. This sequence joins TRBV24-1 and TRBJ2-1; 10 nucleotides match TRBD1. Trimming removed 4 bases from V and 7 bases from J; junction bases left unmatched: 6. The CDR3 has 15 amino acids. Germline CDR1 is KGHDR and CDR2 is SFDVKD.

This clonotype appeared many times. The CDR3 DNA reads TGTGCCAGTAGTAGGCAGGGGGCTCTTACCTATGGCTACACCTTC. Its protein product is CASSRQGALTYGYTF. The V gene is TRBV19, the J gene TRBJ1-2; TRBD1 matches at 8 bases. The J segment lost 4 bases and the V segment lost 4 bases, leaving 8 bases of the junction unmatched. Germline CDR1 LNHDA, CDR2 SQIVND (reference sequence). The CDR3 length is 15 residues.

On this clonotype itself: With a much larger clone just one base away, this may be a read error. The chain is built from TRBV19 and TRBJ1-3, with D possibly being TRBD1 (6 bases). Germline CDR1 is LNHDA and CDR2 is SQIVND (reference sequence). This CDR3 is built from 15 residues. The CDR3 coding sequence is TGTGCCAATAGTATAGGGGGTGCAGCTGGAAACACCATATATTTT. It translates to CANSIGGAAGNTIYF.

This clonotype was recorded only once. A junction end diverges from the germline sequence, so it may reflect a read error. The chain joins TRBV24-1 to TRBJ2-7, with TRBD2 identical over 10 bases. The CDR3 has 14 amino acids. Looked up from germline, CDR1 is KGHDR and CDR2 is SFDVKD. The CDR3 coding sequence is TGTTCCACCAGTGACGGGACTAGCGCCTACGAGCAGTACTTC. It codes for CSTSDGTSAYEQYF.

In this sample, this clonotype turned up many times. This rearrangement joins TRBV14 to TRBJ2-7; 7 bases fit TRBD1. There are 14 residues in the CDR3. V shed 4 bases, J shed 3 bases, and the junction held 6 bases outside the gene matches. Germline V CDR1 and CDR2: SGHDN, FVKESK. Written as DNA, the CDR3 is TGTGCCAGCAGCCGCGTAACAGGGGACTACGAGCAGTACTTC. Protein sequence: CASSRVTGDYEQYF.

The V and J genes are TRBV20-1 and TRBJ1-1, with no clear D. The CDR3 runs 16 residues. V lost 3 bases to trimming and J lost 7 bases, with 24 bases between them. Germline loops: CDR1 DFQATT, CDR2 SNEGSKA (reference sequence). CDR3 DNA: TGCAGTGCTAGCAAGCCAGGAACAAGACTGAACCTTGAAGCTTTCTTT. Encoded protein: CSASKPGTRLNLEAFF.

V gene TRBV4-2 combines with J gene TRBJ2-1; D is possibly TRBD1 (5 bases). The CDR3 has 13 amino acids. V was clipped by 0 bases and J by 9 bases, with 9 bases between them. From germline, CDR1 is LGHNA and CDR2 YNFKEQ. The CDR3 DNA reads as TGTGCCAGCAGCCAAGATAAACAGGCTGAGCAGTTCTTC. Its protein product is CASSQDKQAEQFF.

This clonotype came up many times. V usage is TRBV27 and J usage is TRBJ2-2, with D perhaps given as TRBD1 or TRBD2 (5 bases each). The CDR3 length is 16 residues. Trimming shortened V by 5 bases and J by 3 bases, and 16 bases separated the two germline ends. Germline loops: CDR1 MNHEY, CDR2 SMNVEV (reference sequence). The CDR3 region is CASSRGIYEDTGELFF. CDR3 nucleotides: TGTGCCAGCAGTCGGGGCATTTACGAGGACACCGGGGAGCTGTTTTTT.

The chain has TRBV15 and TRBJ2-1, with 12 bases that match TRBD2. From germline, CDR1 is LNHNV and CDR2 YYDKDF (reference sequence). The CDR3 has 16 amino acids. V trimming: 1 base; J trimming: 10 bases; junction bases outside the gene matches: 8. DNA of the CDR3: TGTGCCACCAGCAGAGGGACTAGCGGGAACACCGGGGAGCAGTTCTTC. Translated, it gives CATSRGTSGNTGEQFF.

This clonotype was seen at least ten times. This chain links TRBV6-4 with TRBJ1-5; TRBD1 matches 12 bases. The CDR3 consists of 17 residues. CDR1 MRHNA and CDR2 SNTAGT come from the germline V gene. Trimming at V came to 3 bases and at J to 0 bases, leaving 3 bases not matched to a gene. CDR3 in amino acids: CASSEGQGAYSNQPQHF. CDR3 DNA sequence: TGTGCCAGCAGTGAGGGACAGGGGGCCTATAGCAATCAGCCCCAGCATTTT.

The rearrangement joins TRBV5-1 to TRBJ1-6, with D possibly being TRBD1 (5 bases). From germline, CDR1 is SGHRS and CDR2 YFSETQ. V was clipped by 1 base and J by 9 bases, with 14 bases between them. The CDR3 has 15 residues. In DNA form, the CDR3 reads TGCGCCAGCAGCTTGAAATCTGGGGGTGCTTCACCCCTCCACTTT. It specifies CASSLKSGGASPLHF.

This clonotype appeared many times. V gene TRBV11-2 combines with J gene TRBJ2-7; D is undetermined. The CDR3 is 14 residues long. In germline, CDR1 is SGHAT, CDR2 FQNNGV. V lost 5 bases, J lost 1 base, and 12 bases lay in between. CDR3 coding DNA: TGTGCCAGCAGCCCCCTGGGCGGTTCCTACGAGCAGTACTTC. It yields the protein CASSPLGGSYEQYF. The complete variable domain, with remaining parts taken from reference TRBV11-2 and TRBJ2-7, reads EAGVAQSPRYKIIEKRQSVAFWCNPISGHATLYWYQQILGQGPKLLIQFQNNGVVDDSQLPKDRFSAERLKGVDSTLKIQPAKLEDSAVYLCASSPLGGSYEQYFGPGTRLTVT.

The CDR3 reads CASSARTYEQYF. The CDR3 bases are TGTGCCAGCTCAGCACGTACGTACGAGCAGTACTTC. This rearrangement joins TRBV18 to TRBJ2-7; D gene uncertain. Trimming took 5 bases from V and 4 from J, leaving 9 bases between them. From germline, CDR1 is KGHSH and CDR2 LQKENI. This CDR3 has 12 residues.

The chain joins TRBV7-9 to TRBJ1-6, with 7 bases lining up with TRBD1. CDR3 length equals 14 residues. V was clipped by 11 bases and J by 4 bases; unmatched bases: 8. CDR1 is SEHNR, CDR2 FQNEAQ, per germline (reference sequence). This CDR3 is CAAASGQYNSPLHF. Written as DNA, the CDR3 is TGTGCCGCAGCCTCGGGACAGTATAATTCACCCCTCCACTTT.